This T cell receptor (beta chain) was recovered during a study of blood T cell repertoires in COVID-19. The wider study: Nucleic acid was either cDNA or gDNA, and it came from T cells, B-cell-depleted T cells, or PBMCs.

This clone was detected only a few times. Clones were sequenced by immunoSEQ multiplex PCR, and TCRdb holds only the in-frame ones, with some missing. The sample holds around 130,000 clones, approximately 80% seen once. Germline-derived CDR1 and CDR2 are SGHVS and FQNEAQ. The CDR3 spans 15 residues. Deletions cut 4 bases from V and 8 bases from J, with 21 bases between. Sequencing input: peripheral blood. J is TRBJ2-7 and V is TRBV7-8; tentative D call: TRBD2 (5 bases). The clonotype comes from a man aged 50 to 59 with acute or convalescent COVID-19. CDR3 nucleotides: TGTGCCAGCAGCTCCCCGGAAGGCGCGGGCGGTAAGCAGTACGTC. It encodes CASSSPEGAGGKQYV.